The rows below give T cell receptor beta chains drawn from one sample of a study of T-cell memory formation after mild COVID-19. MiXCR, applied by TCRdb to the 5' RACE reads, yields one record per CDR3 protein. The sample carries hundreds of thousands of distinct CDR3 sequences, 20% recorded once. Sequences were obtained from PBMCs or a T cell subset sorted from them (not recorded which). The receptors come from an adult woman who had mild COVID-19 (a few samples of this study predate the infection). Cell type and time point are not known. Each CDR3 is given with its conserved first and last residue. Clone size appears in some rows only: once, few, many, or a class for an expanded clone.

clone_size | v_call | cdr3_aa
few | TRBV6-5 | CASSYGGTSYEQYF
NA | TRBV20-1 | CSALQGRPTSTDTQYF
few | TRBV5-1 | CASSFPRNTGELFF
NA | TRBV6-6 | CASSPRDLALYGYTF
NA | TRBV6-5 | CATTQGAEETQYF
once | TRBV7-2 | CASSRRLGAYNEQFF
NA | TRBV7-9 | CASSLGRVSGANVLTF
few | TRBV18 | CASSRKDPYNEQFF
NA | TRBV20-1 | CSARESGSLRVTGELFF
few | TRBV6-1 | CASSERLGVNTEAFF
NA | TRBV4-3 | CASSQDGATNEKLFF
NA | TRBV5-4 | CASSLEQGGYTF
NA | TRBV23-1 | CASSRTGTARPRPDNQPQHF
NA | TRBV6-1 | CASSGHSNQPQHF
NA | TRBV12-3/TRBV12-4 | CASSLAPGQQETQYF
NA | TRBV5-1 | CASSFRDRGQNEQFF
few | TRBV7-2 | CASSSEPRGGYGYTF
NA | TRBV3-1 | CASSRAGGLQQTQYF
few | TRBV2 | CASRTDGQRQSSYNEQFF
few | TRBV7-9 | CASSQPGLPNEQFF
many | TRBV6-1 | CASSERELEPQHF
many | TRBV7-2 | CASSLASGGSYEQYF
NA | TRBV29-1 | CSATGSYPMNTEAFF
few | TRBV3-1 | CASSRDSGGATNEQFF
NA | TRBV19 | CASTRGGRNTGELFF
few | TRBV5-1 | CASTPERGGYNEQFF
NA | TRBV3-1 | CASSQGASAQYF
NA | TRBV30 | CAWSKEGYSPLHF
NA | TRBV3-1 | CASSPVLGSVEQYF
few | TRBV4-2 | CASSQDTGRRNTEAFF
NA | TRBV7-2 | CASSFLSSGTSARSYNEQFF
few | TRBV6-5 | CASTGTSYTDTQYF
NA | TRBV12-3/TRBV12-4 | CASSLGLAEGGNEQYF
NA | TRBV29-1 | CSVAGTGREQFF
NA | TRBV4-3 | CASSQWVTGDYEQYF
few | TRBV7-6 | CASRGLPQLNTEAFF
NA | TRBV15 | CATSRDQGIVENGYTF
NA | TRBV6-5 | CASSYGGSGSNQPQHF
NA | TRBV12-3/TRBV12-4 | CASSLSFWTVTGELFF
NA | TRBV5-1 | CASSLGGYNEKLFF
NA | TRBV12-3/TRBV12-4 | CASSLQDGGDTQYF
few | TRBV18 | CASSPPSQGSTVGYTF
NA | TRBV12-3/TRBV12-4 | CASSPNPRRYTF
NA | TRBV5-5 | CASSLDGGPANTGELFF
few | TRBV15 | CATSRDSGEQFF
few | TRBV4-1 | CASSQVSTGDGNTIYF
NA | TRBV7-9 | CASSFGARGPNTDTQYF
few | TRBV15 | CATSRGGQREKLFF
NA | TRBV15 | CATSRDPMGGPTYEQYF
few | TRBV7-7 | CASSLNRGHNEQFF
NA | TRBV7-2 | CASQNRLGNEQFF